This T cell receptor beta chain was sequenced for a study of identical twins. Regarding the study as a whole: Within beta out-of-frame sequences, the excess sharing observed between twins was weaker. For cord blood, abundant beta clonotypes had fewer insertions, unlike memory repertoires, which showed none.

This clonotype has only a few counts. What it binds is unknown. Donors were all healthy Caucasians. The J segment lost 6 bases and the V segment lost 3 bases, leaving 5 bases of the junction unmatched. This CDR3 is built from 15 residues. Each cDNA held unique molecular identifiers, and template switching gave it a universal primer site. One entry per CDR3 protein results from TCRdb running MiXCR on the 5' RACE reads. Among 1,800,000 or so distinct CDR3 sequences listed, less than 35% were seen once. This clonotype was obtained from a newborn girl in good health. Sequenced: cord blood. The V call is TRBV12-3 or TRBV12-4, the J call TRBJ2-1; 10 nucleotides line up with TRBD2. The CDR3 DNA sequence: TGTGCCAGCAGTTTTTCGTCTAGCGGGAGCAATGAGCAGTTCTTC. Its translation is CASSFSSSGSNEQFF.